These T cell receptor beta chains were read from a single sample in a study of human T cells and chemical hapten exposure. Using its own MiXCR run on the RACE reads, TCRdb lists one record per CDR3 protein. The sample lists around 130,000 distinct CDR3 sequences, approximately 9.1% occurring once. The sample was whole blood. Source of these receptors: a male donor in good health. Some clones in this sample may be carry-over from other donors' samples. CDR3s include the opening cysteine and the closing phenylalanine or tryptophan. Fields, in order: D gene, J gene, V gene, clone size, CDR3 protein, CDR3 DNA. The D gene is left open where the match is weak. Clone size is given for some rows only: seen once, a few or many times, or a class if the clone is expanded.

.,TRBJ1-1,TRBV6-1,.,CASLRGNTEAFF,TGTGCCAGCCTCCGGGGGAACACTGAAGCTTTCTTT
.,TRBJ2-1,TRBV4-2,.,CASSQSNGAGKGNEQFF,TGTGCCAGCAGCCAATCAAACGGGGCAGGGAAGGGCAATGAGCAGTTCTTC
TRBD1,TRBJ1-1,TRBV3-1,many,CASSRGGFEAFF,TGTGCCAGCAGCCGAGGGGGCTTTGAAGCTTTCTTT
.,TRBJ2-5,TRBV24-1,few,CATADQETQYF,TGTGCCACCGCAGATCAGGAGACCCAGTACTTC
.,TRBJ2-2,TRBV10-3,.,CAINGGSTTGELFF,TGTGCCATCAACGGGGGCTCGACCACCGGGGAGCTGTTTTTT
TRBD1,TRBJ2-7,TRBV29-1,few,CSVEAFTGGTYEQYF,TGCAGCGTTGAAGCGTTCACAGGGGGCACCTACGAGCAGTACTTC
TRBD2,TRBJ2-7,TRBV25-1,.,CASSEEGSSGWKSREQYF,TGTGCCAGCAGTGAAGAAGGGTCTAGCGGATGGAAGTCGAGGGAGCAGTACTTC
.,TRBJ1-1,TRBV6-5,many,CASIRTVGDTEAFF,TGTGCCAGCATCAGGACAGTCGGAGACACTGAAGCTTTCTTT
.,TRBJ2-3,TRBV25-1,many,CASSPLRAPDTQYF,TGTGCCAGCAGCCCCCTCCGGGCCCCAGATACGCAGTATTTT
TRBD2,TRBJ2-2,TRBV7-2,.,CASSLPGLAGGDTGELFF,TGTGCCAGCAGCTTGCCGGGACTAGCGGGGGGGGACACCGGGGAGCTGTTTTTT